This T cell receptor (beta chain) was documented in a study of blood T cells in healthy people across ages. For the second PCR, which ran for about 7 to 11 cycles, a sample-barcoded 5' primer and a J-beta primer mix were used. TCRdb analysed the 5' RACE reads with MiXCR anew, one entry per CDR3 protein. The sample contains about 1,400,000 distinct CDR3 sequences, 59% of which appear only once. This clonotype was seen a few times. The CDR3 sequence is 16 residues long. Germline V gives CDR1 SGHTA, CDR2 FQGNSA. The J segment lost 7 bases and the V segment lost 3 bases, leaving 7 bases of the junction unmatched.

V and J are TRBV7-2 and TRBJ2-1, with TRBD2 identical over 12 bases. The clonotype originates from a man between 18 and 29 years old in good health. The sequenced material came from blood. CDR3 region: CASSFPTSGSQNEQFF. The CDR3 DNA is TGTGCCAGCAGCTTCCCGACTAGCGGGAGCCAAAATGAGCAGTTCTTC.